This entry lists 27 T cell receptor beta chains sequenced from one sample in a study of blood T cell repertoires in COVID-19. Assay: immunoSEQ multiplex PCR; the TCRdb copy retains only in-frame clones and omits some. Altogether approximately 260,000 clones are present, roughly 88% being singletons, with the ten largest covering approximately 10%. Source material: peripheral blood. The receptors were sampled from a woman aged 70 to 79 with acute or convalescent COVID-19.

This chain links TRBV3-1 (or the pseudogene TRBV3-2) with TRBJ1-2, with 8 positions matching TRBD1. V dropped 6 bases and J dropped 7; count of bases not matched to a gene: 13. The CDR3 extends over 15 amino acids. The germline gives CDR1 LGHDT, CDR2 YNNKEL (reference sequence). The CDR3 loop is CASSRIGTGAGGYTF. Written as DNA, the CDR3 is TGTGCCAGCAGTCGGATCGGGACAGGCGCGGGTGGCTACACCTTC.

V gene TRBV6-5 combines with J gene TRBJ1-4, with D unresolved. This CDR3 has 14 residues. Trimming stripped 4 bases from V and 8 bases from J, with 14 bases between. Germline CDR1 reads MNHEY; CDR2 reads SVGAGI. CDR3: CASSSAPAGEKLFF. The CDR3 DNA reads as TGTGCCAGCAGTTCCGCCCCTGCGGGGGAAAAACTGTTTTTT.

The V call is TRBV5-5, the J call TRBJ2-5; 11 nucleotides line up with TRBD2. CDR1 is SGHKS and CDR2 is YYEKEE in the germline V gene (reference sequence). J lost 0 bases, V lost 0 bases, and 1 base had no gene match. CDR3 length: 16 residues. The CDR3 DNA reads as TGTGCCAGCAGCTTGGGACTAGCGGGGAACCAAGAGACCCAGTACTTC. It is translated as CASSLGLAGNQETQYF.

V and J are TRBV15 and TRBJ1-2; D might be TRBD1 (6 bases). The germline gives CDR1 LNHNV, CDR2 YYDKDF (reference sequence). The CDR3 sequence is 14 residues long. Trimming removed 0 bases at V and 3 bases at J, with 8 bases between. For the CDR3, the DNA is TGTGCCACCAGCAGAGATTCAGGGGACTATGGCTACACCTTC. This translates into CATSRDSGDYGYTF.

In DNA form, the CDR3 reads TGTGCCACCAGGGGAGGGTCGGGGGTCTACACCTTC. Translated, it gives CATRGGSGVYTF. This chain links TRBV24-1 with TRBJ1-2, with a possible D match to TRBD1 (5 bases). CDR3 length: 12 residues. The V gene lost 7 bases and the J gene lost 10 bases, with 15 bases spanning the gap. Germline CDR1 and CDR2: KGHDR and SFDVKD.

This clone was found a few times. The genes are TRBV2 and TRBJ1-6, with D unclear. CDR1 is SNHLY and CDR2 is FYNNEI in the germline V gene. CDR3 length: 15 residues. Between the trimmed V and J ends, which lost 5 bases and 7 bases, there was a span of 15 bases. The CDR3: CASSPSGTTNSPLHF. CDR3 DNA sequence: TGTGCCAGCAGTCCAAGTGGCACTACGAATTCACCCCTCCACTTT.

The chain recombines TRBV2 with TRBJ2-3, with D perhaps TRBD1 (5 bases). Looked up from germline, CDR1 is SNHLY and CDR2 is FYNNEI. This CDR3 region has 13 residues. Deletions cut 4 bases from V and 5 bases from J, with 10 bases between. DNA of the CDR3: TGTGCCAGCAGTGGCCTAGGGGTAGATACGCAGTATTTT. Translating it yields CASSGLGVDTQYF. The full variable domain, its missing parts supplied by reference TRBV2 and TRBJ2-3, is EPEVTQTPSHQVTQMGQEVILRCVPISNHLYFYWYRQILGQKVEFLVSFYNNEISEKSEIFDDQFSVERPDGSNFTLKIRSTKLEDSAMYFCASSGLGVDTQYFGPGTRLTVL.

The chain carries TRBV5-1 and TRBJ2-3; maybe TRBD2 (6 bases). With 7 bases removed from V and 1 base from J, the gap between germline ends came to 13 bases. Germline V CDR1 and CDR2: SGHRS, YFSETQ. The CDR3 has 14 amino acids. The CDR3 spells CASRWGEGTDTQYF. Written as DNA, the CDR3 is TGCGCCAGCCGGTGGGGGGAGGGCACAGATACGCAGTATTTT.

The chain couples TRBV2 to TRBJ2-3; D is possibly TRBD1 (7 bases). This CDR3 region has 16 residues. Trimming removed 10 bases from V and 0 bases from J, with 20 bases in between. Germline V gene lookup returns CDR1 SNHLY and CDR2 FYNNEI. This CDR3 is CANAGGFGPSTDTQYF. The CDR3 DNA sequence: TGTGCCAACGCAGGGGGGTTTGGGCCTAGCACAGATACGCAGTATTTT.

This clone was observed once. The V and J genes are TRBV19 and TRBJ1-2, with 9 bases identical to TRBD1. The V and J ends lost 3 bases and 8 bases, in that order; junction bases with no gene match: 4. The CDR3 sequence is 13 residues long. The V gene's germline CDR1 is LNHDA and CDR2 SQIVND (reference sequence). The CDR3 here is CASSIWDREGYTF. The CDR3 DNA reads TGTGCCAGTAGTATCTGGGACAGGGAGGGCTACACCTTC. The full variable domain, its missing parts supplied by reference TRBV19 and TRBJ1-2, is DGGITQSPKYLFRKEGQNVTLSCEQNLNHDAMYWYRQDPGQGLRLIYYSQIVNDFQKGDIAEGYSVSREKKESFPLTVTSAQKNPTAFYLCASSIWDREGYTFGSGTRLTVV.

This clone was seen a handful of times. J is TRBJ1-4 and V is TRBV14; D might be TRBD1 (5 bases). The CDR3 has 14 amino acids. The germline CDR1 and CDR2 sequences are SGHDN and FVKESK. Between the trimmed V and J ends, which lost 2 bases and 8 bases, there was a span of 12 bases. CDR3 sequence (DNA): TGTGCCAGCAGCCAAATTGGGGGGTACGAAAAACTGTTTTTT. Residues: CASSQIGGYEKLFF.

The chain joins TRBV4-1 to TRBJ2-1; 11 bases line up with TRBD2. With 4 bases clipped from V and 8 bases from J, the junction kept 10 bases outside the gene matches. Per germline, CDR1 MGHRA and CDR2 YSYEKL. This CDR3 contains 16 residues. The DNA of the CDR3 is TGCGCCAGCAGCCGCTGGGTAGCGGGGGGGAAGGATGAGCAGTTCTTC. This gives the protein CASSRWVAGGKDEQFF.

The CDR3 nucleotides are TGTGCCAGCAGCTTGGGGACAGGGGTTGGCACAGATACGCAGTATTTT. This gives the protein CASSLGTGVGTDTQYF. This chain connects TRBV11-2 to TRBJ2-3; 10 positions match TRBD1. Germline CDR1 is SGHAT and CDR2 is FQNNGV. The CDR3 extends over 16 amino acids. The V gene end was trimmed by 3 bases and the J gene end by 1 base; junction bases not matched to a gene: 4. The entire variable domain, with the rest obtained from reference TRBV11-2 and TRBJ2-3, is as follows: EAGVAQSPRYKIIEKRQSVAFWCNPISGHATLYWYQQILGQGPKLLIQFQNNGVVDDSQLPKDRFSAERLKGVDSTLKIQPAKLEDSAVYLCASSLGTGVGTDTQYFGPGTRLTVL.

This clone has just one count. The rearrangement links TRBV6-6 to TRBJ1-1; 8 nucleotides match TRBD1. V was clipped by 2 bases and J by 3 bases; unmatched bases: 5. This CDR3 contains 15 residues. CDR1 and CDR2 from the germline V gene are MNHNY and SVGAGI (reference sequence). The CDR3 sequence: CASSYPGQEHTEAFF. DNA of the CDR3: TGTGCCAGCAGTTACCCGGGACAGGAGCACACTGAAGCTTTCTTT.

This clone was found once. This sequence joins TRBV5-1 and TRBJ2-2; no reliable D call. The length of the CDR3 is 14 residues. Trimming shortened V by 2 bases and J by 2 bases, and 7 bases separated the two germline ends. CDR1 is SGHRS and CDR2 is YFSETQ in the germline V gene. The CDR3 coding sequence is TGCGCCAGCAGCTTTTCCTTAAACACCGGGGAGCTGTTTTTT. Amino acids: CASSFSLNTGELFF.

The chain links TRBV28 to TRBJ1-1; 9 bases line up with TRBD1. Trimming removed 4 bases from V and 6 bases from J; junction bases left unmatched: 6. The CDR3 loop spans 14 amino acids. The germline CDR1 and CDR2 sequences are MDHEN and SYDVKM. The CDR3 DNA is TGTGCCAGCAGTTCCCGACAGGGGGTTGCTGAAGCTTTCTTT. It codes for CASSSRQGVAEAFF.

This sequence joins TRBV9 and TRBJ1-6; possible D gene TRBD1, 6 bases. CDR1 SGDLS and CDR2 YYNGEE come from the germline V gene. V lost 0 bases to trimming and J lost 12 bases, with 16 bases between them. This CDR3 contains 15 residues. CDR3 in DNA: TGTGCCAGCAGCGTAGACCCTGGGGAGGGGGGACCCCTCCACTTT. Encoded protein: CASSVDPGEGGPLHF.

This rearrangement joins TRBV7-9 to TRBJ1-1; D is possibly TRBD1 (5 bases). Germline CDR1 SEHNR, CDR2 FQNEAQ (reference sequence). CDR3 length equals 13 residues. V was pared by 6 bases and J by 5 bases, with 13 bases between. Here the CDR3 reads CASSRGEGTEAFF. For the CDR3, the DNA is TGTGCCAGCAGTCGCGGGGAGGGGACTGAAGCTTTCTTT. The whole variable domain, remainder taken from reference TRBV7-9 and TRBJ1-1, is DTGVSQNPRHKITKRGQNVTFRCDPISEHNRLYWYRQTLGQGPEFLTYFQNEAQLEKSRLLSDRFSAERPKGSFSTLEIQRTEQGDSAMYLCASSRGEGTEAFFGQGTRLTVV.

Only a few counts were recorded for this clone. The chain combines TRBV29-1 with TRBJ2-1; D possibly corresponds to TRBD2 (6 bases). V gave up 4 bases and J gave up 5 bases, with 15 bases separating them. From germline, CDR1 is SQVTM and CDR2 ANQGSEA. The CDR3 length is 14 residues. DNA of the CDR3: TGCAGCGTTGGTGGCGGGCGGGGTGACAATGAGCAGTTCTTC. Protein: CSVGGGRGDNEQFF.

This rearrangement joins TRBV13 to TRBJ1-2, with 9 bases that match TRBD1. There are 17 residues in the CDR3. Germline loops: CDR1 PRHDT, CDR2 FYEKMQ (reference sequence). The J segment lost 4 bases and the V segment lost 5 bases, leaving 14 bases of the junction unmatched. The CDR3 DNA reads TGTGCCAGCAGCCAAAAAACCCGTCGGACAGGGGTCTATGGCTACACCTTC. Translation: CASSQKTRRTGVYGYTF.

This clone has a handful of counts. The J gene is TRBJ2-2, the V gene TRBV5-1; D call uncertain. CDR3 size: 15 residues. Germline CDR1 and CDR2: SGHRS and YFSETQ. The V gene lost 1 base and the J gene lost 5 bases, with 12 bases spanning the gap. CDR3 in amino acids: CASSLQAGLTGELFF. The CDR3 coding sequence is TGCGCCAGCAGCTTGCAAGCCGGGTTGACCGGGGAGCTGTTTTTT. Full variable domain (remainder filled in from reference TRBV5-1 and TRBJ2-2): KAGVTQTPRYLIKTRGQQVTLSCSPISGHRSVSWYQQTPGQGLQFLFEYFSETQRNKGNFPGRFSGRQFSNSRSEMNVSTLELGDSALYLCASSLQAGLTGELFFGEGSRLTVL.

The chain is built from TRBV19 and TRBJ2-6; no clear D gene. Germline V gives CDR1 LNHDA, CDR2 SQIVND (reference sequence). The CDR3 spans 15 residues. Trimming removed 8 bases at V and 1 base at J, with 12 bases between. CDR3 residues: CASSHRASGANVLTF. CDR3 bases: TGTGCCAGTTCTCACCGAGCTTCTGGGGCCAACGTCCTGACTTTC.

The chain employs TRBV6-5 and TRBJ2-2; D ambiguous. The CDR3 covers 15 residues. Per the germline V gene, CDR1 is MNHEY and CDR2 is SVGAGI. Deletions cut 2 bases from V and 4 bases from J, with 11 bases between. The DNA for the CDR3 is TGTGCCAGCAGTTACCAGGTCCCGGCCACCGGGGAGCTGTTTTTT. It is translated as CASSYQVPATGELFF.

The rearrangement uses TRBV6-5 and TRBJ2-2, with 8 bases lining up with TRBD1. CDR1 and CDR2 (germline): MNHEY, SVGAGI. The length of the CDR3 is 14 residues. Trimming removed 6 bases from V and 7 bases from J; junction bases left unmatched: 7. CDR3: CASRRPGGGGELFF. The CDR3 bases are TGTGCCAGCAGGAGGCCAGGGGGCGGCGGGGAGCTGTTTTTT.

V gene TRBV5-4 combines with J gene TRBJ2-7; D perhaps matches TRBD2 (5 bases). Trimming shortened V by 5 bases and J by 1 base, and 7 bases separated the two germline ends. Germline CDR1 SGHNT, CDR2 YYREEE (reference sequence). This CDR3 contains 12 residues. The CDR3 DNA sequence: TGTGCCAGCAGTCGGGATTCCTACGAGCAGTACTTC. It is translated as CASSRDSYEQYF.

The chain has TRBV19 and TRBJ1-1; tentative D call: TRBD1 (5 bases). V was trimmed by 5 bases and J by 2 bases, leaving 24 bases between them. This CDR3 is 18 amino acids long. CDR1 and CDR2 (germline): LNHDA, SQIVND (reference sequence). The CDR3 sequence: CASSPTPLGLDRNTEAFF. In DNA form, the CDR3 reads TGTGCCAGTAGTCCGACCCCCTTGGGACTCGATCGAAACACTGAAGCTTTCTTT.

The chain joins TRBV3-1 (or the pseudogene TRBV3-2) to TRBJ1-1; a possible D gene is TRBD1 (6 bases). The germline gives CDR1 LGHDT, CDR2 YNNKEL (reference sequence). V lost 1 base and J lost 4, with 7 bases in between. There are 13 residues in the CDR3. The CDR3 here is CASSQGGLTEAFF. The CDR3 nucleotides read TGTGCCAGCAGCCAAGGGGGGCTCACTGAAGCTTTCTTT.